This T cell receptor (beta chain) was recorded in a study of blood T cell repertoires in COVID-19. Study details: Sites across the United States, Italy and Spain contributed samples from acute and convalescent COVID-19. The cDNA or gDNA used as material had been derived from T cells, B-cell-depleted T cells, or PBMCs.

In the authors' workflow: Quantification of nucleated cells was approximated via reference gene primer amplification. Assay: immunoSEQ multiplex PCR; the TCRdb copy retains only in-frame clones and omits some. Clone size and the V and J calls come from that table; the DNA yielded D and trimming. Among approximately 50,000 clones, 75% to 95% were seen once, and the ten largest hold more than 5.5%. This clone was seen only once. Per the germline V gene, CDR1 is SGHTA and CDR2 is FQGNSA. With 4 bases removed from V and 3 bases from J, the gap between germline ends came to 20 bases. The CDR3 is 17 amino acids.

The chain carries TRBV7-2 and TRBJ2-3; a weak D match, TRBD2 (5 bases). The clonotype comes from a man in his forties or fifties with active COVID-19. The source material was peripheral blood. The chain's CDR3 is CASSYTPLAMGTDTQYF. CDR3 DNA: TGTGCCAGCAGCTACACCCCGCTAGCTATGGGGACAGATACGCAGTATTTT.